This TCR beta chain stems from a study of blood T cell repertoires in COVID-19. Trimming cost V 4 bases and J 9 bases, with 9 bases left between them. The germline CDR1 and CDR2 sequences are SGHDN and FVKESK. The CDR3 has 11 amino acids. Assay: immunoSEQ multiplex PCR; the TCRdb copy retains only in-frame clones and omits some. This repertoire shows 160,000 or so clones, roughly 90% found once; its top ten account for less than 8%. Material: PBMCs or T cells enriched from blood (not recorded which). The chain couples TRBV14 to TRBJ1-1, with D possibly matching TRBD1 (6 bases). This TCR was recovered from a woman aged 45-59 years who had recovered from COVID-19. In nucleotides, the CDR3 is TGTGCCAGCAGCCCCGGGACAAAAGCTTTCTTT. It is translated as CASSPGTKAFF.